The 12 T cell receptor beta chains in this list originate from one sample, sequenced in a study of early T cells in non-severe SARS-CoV-2 infection. TCRdb re-analysed the 5' RACE reads in MiXCR, keeping a single row per CDR3 protein. The repertoire holds fewer than 25,000 distinct CDR3 sequences, with about 3.7% as singletons. Sequenced material: whole blood. The receptors were sampled from an adult who was a healthcare worker with PCR-confirmed SARS-CoV-2 infection or an uninfected control (not recorded which).

This clonotype was counted at least ten times. V gene TRBV20-1 combines with J gene TRBJ1-5; D is possibly TRBD1 (6 bases). V was pared by 3 bases and J by 2 bases, with 17 bases between. CDR3 length: 16 amino acids. The germline V gene has CDR1 DFQATT and CDR2 SNEGSKA (reference sequence). The CDR3 is CSARSRGFFGNQPQHF. CDR3 nucleotide sequence: TGCAGTGCTAGGAGCAGGGGTTTTTTTGGCAATCAGCCCCAGCATTTT.

This clonotype came up many times. This chain connects TRBV6-4 to TRBJ2-6; 9 nucleotides match TRBD1. After removal of 4 bases from V and 4 bases from J, the junction contained 8 bases not matched to a gene. The CDR3 totals 17 residues. Germline V lookup: CDR1 MRHNA, CDR2 SNTAGT. In DNA form, the CDR3 reads TGTGCCAGCAGTGTCCCGACAGGGGGGAACGGGGCCAACGTCCTGACTTTC. Translation gives CASSVPTGGNGANVLTF.

This clonotype was counted only a few times. The chain joins TRBV7-9 to TRBJ1-1; possible D gene TRBD1, 6 bases. The germline V and J ends were trimmed by 3 bases and 3 bases, with 8 bases remaining between them. CDR1 and CDR2 from the germline V gene are SEHNR and FQNEAQ (reference sequence). The CDR3 is 13 amino acids. The CDR3 region is CASSFSGDTEAFF. The CDR3 DNA reads TGTGCCAGCAGCTTCTCAGGGGACACTGAAGCTTTCTTT.

There are many counts of this clonotype. The chain uses TRBV4-1 and TRBJ2-1; 9 positions match TRBD2. Unmatched junction bases numbered 7, after V lost 0 bases and J lost 1 base. There are 18 residues in the CDR3. Looked up from germline, CDR1 is MGHRA and CDR2 is YSYEKL. CDR3 in amino acids: CASSQDRTSVLSYNEQFF. The DNA of the CDR3 is TGCGCCAGCAGCCAAGATAGGACTAGCGTCCTATCCTACAATGAGCAGTTCTTC.

This clonotype was detected ten times or more. CDR3 amino acids: CASSLGGGGSYNEQFF. The CDR3 coding sequence is TGCGCCAGCAGCTTGGGTGGCGGGGGTTCCTACAATGAGCAGTTCTTC. The chain carries TRBV5-1 and TRBJ2-1; 7 nucleotides match TRBD2. Germline CDR1 is SGHRS and CDR2 is YFSETQ. With V trimmed by 0 bases and J by 1 base, 4 bases remained unmatched. The CDR3 consists of 16 residues.

This clonotype appeared many times. The gene calls are TRBV27 and TRBJ2-5, with D possibly being TRBD1 (6 bases). Looked up from germline, CDR1 is MNHEY and CDR2 is SMNVEV (reference sequence). V lost 6 bases, J lost 5 bases, and 13 bases lay in between. The CDR3 length is 13 residues. The CDR3 is CASRYTGTETQYF. The CDR3 DNA reads TGTGCCAGCAGATACACAGGGACGGAGACCCAGTACTTC.

This clonotype was detected many times. This sequence joins TRBV5-1 and TRBJ1-2; no clear D. CDR3 length: 17 residues. CDR1 is SGHRS, CDR2 YFSETQ, per germline. V lost 4 bases and J lost 4, with 23 bases in between. The CDR3 is CASSVRSRELGIYGYTF. The CDR3 DNA reads as TGCGCCAGCAGCGTCCGTTCAAGAGAGTTGGGTATCTATGGCTACACCTTC.

This clonotype was seen at least ten times. J is TRBJ2-1 and V is TRBV7-8, with 7 bases matching TRBD2. Germline V lookup: CDR1 SGHVS, CDR2 FQNEAQ. The CDR3 covers 15 residues. Unmatched junction bases numbered 12, after V lost 5 bases and J lost 8 bases. The CDR3 DNA reads as TGTGCCAGCAGCCGGGGGAGGGCAGGTAACGATGAGCAGTTCTTC. Encoded protein: CASSRGRAGNDEQFF. Together with reference TRBV7-8 and TRBJ2-1, the CDR3 gives the full variable domain: GAGVSQSPRYKVAKRGQDVALRCDPISGHVSLFWYQQALGQGPEFLTYFQNEAQLDKSGLPSDRFFAERPEGSVSTLKIQRTQQEDSAVYLCASSRGRAGNDEQFFGPGTRLTVL.

In this sample, this clonotype turned up many times. The chain links TRBV20-1 to TRBJ2-7, with D tentatively TRBD1 (5 bases). Deletions cut 5 bases from V and 1 base from J, with 6 bases between. The CDR3 loop spans 11 amino acids. Germline values: CDR1 DFQATT, CDR2 SNEGSKA (reference sequence). The chain's CDR3 is CSAGASYEQYF. The CDR3 DNA is TGCAGTGCTGGGGCTTCCTACGAGCAGTACTTC.

This clonotype was seen ten or more times. The chain joins TRBV28 to TRBJ2-2; a possible D gene is TRBD1 (5 bases). Germline CDR1 MDHEN, CDR2 SYDVKM. The germline V and J ends were trimmed by 1 base and 4 bases, with 19 bases remaining between them. The length of the CDR3 is 18 residues. CDR3 region: CASSLSLSRARFTGELFF. CDR3 nucleotides: TGTGCCAGCAGTTTATCCCTGTCCAGGGCCCGATTCACCGGGGAGCTGTTTTTT.

This chain joins TRBV9 and TRBJ1-4; D is perhaps TRBD1 (6 bases). The CDR3 is 14 residues long. V was trimmed by 0 bases and J by 7 bases, leaving 10 bases between them. CDR1 is SGDLS, CDR2 YYNGEE, per germline. CDR3 DNA sequence: TGTGCCAGCAGCGTAGGGGGGCTTGGTGAAAAACTGTTTTTT. Protein: CASSVGGLGEKLFF.

The chain has TRBV7-9 and TRBJ1-1; 7 bases are shared with TRBD1. This CDR3 comprises 16 residues. The germline V gene has CDR1 SEHNR and CDR2 FQNEAQ (reference sequence). V gave up 2 bases and J gave up 9 bases; unmatched junction bases: 15. The CDR3: CASSLFRPDRASKAFF. Here the CDR3 DNA reads TGTGCCAGCAGCTTATTCAGACCTGACAGGGCCAGTAAAGCTTTCTTT.